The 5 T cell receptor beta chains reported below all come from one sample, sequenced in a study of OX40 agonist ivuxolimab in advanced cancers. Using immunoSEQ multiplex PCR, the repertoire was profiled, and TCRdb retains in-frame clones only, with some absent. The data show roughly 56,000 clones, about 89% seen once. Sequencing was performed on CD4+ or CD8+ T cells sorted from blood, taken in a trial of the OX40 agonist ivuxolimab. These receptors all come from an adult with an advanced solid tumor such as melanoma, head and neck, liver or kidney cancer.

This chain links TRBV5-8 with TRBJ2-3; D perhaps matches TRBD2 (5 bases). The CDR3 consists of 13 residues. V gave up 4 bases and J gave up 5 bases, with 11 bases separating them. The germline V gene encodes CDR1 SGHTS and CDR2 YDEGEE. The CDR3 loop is CASSLGRVDTQYF. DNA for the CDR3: TGTGCCAGCAGCCTAGGGAGAGTAGATACGCAGTATTTT.

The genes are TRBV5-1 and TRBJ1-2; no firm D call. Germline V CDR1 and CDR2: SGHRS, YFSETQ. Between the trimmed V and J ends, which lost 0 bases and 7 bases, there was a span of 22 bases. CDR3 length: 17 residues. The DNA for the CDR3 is TGCGCCAGCAGCTTGGAAGGACGCTGGATGTCTTATGGTGGCTACACCTTC. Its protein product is CASSLEGRWMSYGGYTF.

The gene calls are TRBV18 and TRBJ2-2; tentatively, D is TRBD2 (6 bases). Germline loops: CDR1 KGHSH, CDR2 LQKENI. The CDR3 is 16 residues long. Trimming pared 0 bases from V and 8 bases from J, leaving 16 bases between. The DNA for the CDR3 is TGTGCCAGCTCACCACCGAGCGCGGGGAGACGGGGGGAGCTGTTTTTT. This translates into CASSPPSAGRRGELFF.

CDR3 sequence reads: CASSQEGVLYTEAFF. The CDR3 DNA reads as TGCGCCAGCAGCCAAGAAGGAGTGCTTTACACTGAAGCTTTCTTT. V is TRBV4-3 and J is TRBJ1-1; no definite D call. From germline, CDR1 is LGHNA and CDR2 YSLEER. CDR3 length: 15 residues. V lost 0 bases and J 3 bases, leaving 11 bases between the germline ends.

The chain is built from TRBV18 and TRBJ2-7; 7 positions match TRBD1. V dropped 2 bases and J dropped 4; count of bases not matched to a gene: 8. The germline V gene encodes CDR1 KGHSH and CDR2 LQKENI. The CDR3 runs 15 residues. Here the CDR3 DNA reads TGTGCCAGCTCACCAGCCCCTACAGGGGAATACGAGCAGTACTTC. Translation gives CASSPAPTGEYEQYF.